These 30 T cell receptor beta chains were sequenced from one sample in a study of CD8 T cells in Susac syndrome. RNA in amounts of roughly 0.45 to 1 ug was reverse transcribed with random hexamers. TCRdb used MiXCR to reprocess the immunoSEQ multiplex PCR reads, holding one entry per CDR3 protein. The profile shows 100,000 or so distinct CDR3 sequences, over 90% of them singletons. Sequences were obtained from CD4+ T cells from PBMCs. The receptors were gathered from a human donor with Susac syndrome.

The rearrangement uses TRBV30 and TRBJ2-3, with 9 nucleotides matching TRBD1. The CDR3 has 15 amino acids. The germline gives CDR1 GTSNPN, CDR2 SVGIG (reference sequence). V shed 1 base, J shed 0 bases, and the junction held 2 bases outside the gene matches. In nucleotides, the CDR3 is TGTGCCTGGAGTGCACAGGGGGCAAGCACAGATACGCAGTATTTT. Translating gives CAWSAQGASTDTQYF.

V gene TRBV29-1 combines with J gene TRBJ1-1; weak D call: TRBD1 (5 bases). V lost 4 bases and J lost 0, with 12 bases in between. From germline, CDR1 is SQVTM and CDR2 ANQGSEA. The CDR3 totals 14 residues. CDR3 amino acids: CSVGTRGMNTEAFF. The DNA of the CDR3 is TGCAGCGTTGGAACGAGGGGAATGAACACTGAAGCTTTCTTT.

The count of this clonotype is one. The chain uses TRBV12-3 or TRBV12-4 and TRBJ1-1; 8 positions match TRBD1. Germline trimming cut 5 bases from V and 0 bases from J; bases unmatched to any gene: 5. This CDR3 spans 15 amino acids. DNA of the CDR3: TGTGCCAGCAGTCCGGACAGGGCACTGAACACTGAAGCTTTCTTT. Protein product: CASSPDRALNTEAFF.

The V call is TRBV28, the J call TRBJ2-1; 7 bases map to TRBD2. Per germline, CDR1 MDHEN and CDR2 SYDVKM. The CDR3 runs to 17 residues. With V trimmed by 4 bases and J by 4 bases, 13 bases remained unmatched. In nucleotides, the CDR3 is TGTGCCAGCAGTTCCCCTGGGTCGGCGGGACTATACAATGAGCAGTTCTTC. As protein: CASSSPGSAGLYNEQFF.

The V gene is TRBV9, the J gene TRBJ2-7, with 8 bases matching TRBD2. J was trimmed by 4 bases and V by 6 bases; bases with no gene match: 3. Germline V gene data show CDR1 as SGDLS and CDR2 as YYNGEE. CDR3 length: 12 residues. DNA of the CDR3: TGTGCCAGCAAGCGGGGGAGATACGAGCAGTACTTC. Translated: CASKRGRYEQYF.

This chain uses TRBV27 with TRBJ2-1; unclear D gene. Germline loops: CDR1 MNHEY, CDR2 SMNVEV (reference sequence). The CDR3 extends over 14 amino acids. The V end lost 3 bases, the J end lost 0 bases, and 6 bases lay between the germline ends. The CDR3 DNA reads as TGTGCCAGCAGTTTCCTACTCTCCTACAATGAGCAGTTCTTC. Amino acids: CASSFLLSYNEQFF.

This clonotype was found once. V gene TRBV5-1 combines with J gene TRBJ2-3, with D uncertain. The CDR3 has 14 amino acids. V was shortened by 3 bases and J by 2 bases, with 10 bases between the two germline ends. Looked up from germline, CDR1 is SGHRS and CDR2 is YFSETQ. The CDR3 loop reads CASSWKQVTDTQYF. DNA of the CDR3: TGCGCCAGCAGCTGGAAGCAGGTCACAGATACGCAGTATTTT.

The chain links TRBV6-1 to TRBJ2-5; possibly TRBD1 for D (5 bases). There are 11 residues in the CDR3. CDR1 and CDR2 from the germline V gene are MNHNS and SASEGT. V gave up 5 bases and J gave up 9 bases, with 10 bases separating them. This CDR3 reads CASSSVGPQYF. In DNA, the CDR3 is TGTGCCAGCAGTTCAGTGGGGCCCCAGTACTTC.

The chain employs TRBV6-4 and TRBJ2-2; 9 bases align to TRBD2. Per germline, CDR1 MRHNA and CDR2 SNTAGT. The ends lost 0 bases at V and 5 bases at J; junction bases unmatched: 7. CDR3 size: 17 residues. Here the CDR3 reads CASSDSMRGGETGELFF. The CDR3 DNA reads as TGTGCCAGCAGTGACTCGATGCGGGGGGGCGAAACCGGGGAGCTGTTTTTT.

The chain carries TRBV19 and TRBJ1-5; D is possibly TRBD1 (5 bases). CDR3 length equals 13 residues. From germline, CDR1 is LNHDA and CDR2 SQIVND (reference sequence). Trimming took off 9 bases at V and 9 bases at J, with 18 bases between the two ends. CDR3 bases: TGTGCCAGCCGGGACGGCGGTCAGGGGCCCCAGCATTTT. This translates into CASRDGGQGPQHF. Drawing the rest from reference TRBV19 and TRBJ1-5, the complete variable domain is DGGITQSPKYLFRKEGQNVTLSCEQNLNHDAMYWYRQDPGQGLRLIYYSQIVNDFQKGDIAEGYSVSREKKESFPLTVTSAQKNPTAFYLCASRDGGQGPQHFGDGTRLSIL.

V is TRBV6-6 and J is TRBJ1-6; D gene uncertain. CDR3 length: 13 amino acids. Germline V gene data show CDR1 as MNHNY and CDR2 as SVGAGI (reference sequence). Trimming cost V 6 bases and J 10 bases, with 13 bases left between them. In nucleotides, the CDR3 is TGTGCCAGCAGCCAGGTTAGGGCCTCACCCCTCCACTTT. It specifies CASSQVRASPLHF.

V usage is TRBV4-3 and J usage is TRBJ1-2; D not resolved. This CDR3 is built from 13 residues. V lost 1 base and J 10 bases, leaving 13 bases between the germline ends. The V gene's germline CDR1 is LGHNA and CDR2 YSLEER. The CDR3 is CASSQGAYGDYTF. The CDR3 coding sequence is TGCGCCAGCAGCCAAGGAGCGTACGGGGACTACACCTTC.

This chain connects TRBV3-1 to TRBJ2-3, with a tentative D call TRBD2 (6 bases). V lost 6 bases, J lost 4 bases, and 8 bases lay in between. CDR1 and CDR2 from the germline V gene are LGHDT and YNNKEL (reference sequence). The CDR3 runs 12 residues. The CDR3 here is CASRRGSDTQYF. DNA of the CDR3: TGTGCCAGCAGGCGGGGATCAGATACGCAGTATTTT.

This chain joins TRBV2 and TRBJ2-7; possibly TRBD2 for D (6 bases). Germline V gene data show CDR1 as SNHLY and CDR2 as FYNNEI. Trimming removed 7 bases at V and 0 bases at J, with 10 bases between. This CDR3 has 13 amino acids. CDR3 sequence (DNA): TGTGCCAGCACCCAGGACTACTCCTACGAGCAGTACTTC. Translated, it gives CASTQDYSYEQYF.

J is TRBJ1-1 and V is TRBV20-1, with TRBD1 matching 9 bases. Per the germline V gene, CDR1 is DFQATT and CDR2 is SNEGSKA (reference sequence). CDR3 size: 21 residues. Trimming at V came to 2 bases and at J to 0 bases, leaving 22 bases not matched to a gene. CDR3: CSARKPPTPTGGVTMNTEAFF. CDR3 sequence (DNA): TGCAGTGCTAGAAAACCCCCTACCCCGACAGGGGGAGTGACCATGAACACTGAAGCTTTCTTT.

This clonotype was observed once. The rearrangement uses TRBV12-3 or TRBV12-4 and TRBJ1-4; the match to TRBD1 covers 7 bases. CDR3 length equals 15 residues. V lost 5 bases to trimming and J lost 4 bases; unmatched junction nucleotides: 7. The CDR3 DNA is TGTGCCAGCAGTCCCAGGGCAGGGGGTAATGAAAAACTGTTTTTT. It codes for CASSPRAGGNEKLFF.

This sequence joins TRBV6-6 and TRBJ1-5; weak D call: TRBD1 (5 bases). CDR3 length: 16 amino acids. In germline, CDR1 is MNHNY, CDR2 SVGAGI (reference sequence). V lost 7 bases and J lost 7, with 23 bases in between. The CDR3, as DNA: TGTGCCAGCACCCACGGAGCAGGGAACGGTTGGCAGCCCCAGCATTTT. Translated, it gives CASTHGAGNGWQPQHF.

The gene calls are TRBV5-1 and TRBJ2-7; 9 bases are a match to TRBD1. Germline loops: CDR1 SGHRS, CDR2 YFSETQ. Losses at the gene ends were 7 bases for V and 5 bases for J; bases not matched to a gene: 13. There are 15 residues in the CDR3. The CDR3, as DNA: TGCGCCAGCCGCACACTGACAGGGGGTCAGGACGAGCAGTACTTC. Its protein is CASRTLTGGQDEQYF.

This clonotype was found once. V is TRBV6-2 or TRBV6-3 and J is TRBJ1-2, with 7 nucleotides matching TRBD1. This CDR3 has 14 amino acids. Germline values: CDR1 MNHEY, CDR2 SVGEGT. V lost 7 bases, J lost 6 bases, and 11 bases stayed unmatched. Here the CDR3 DNA reads TGTGCCAGCACTCCAGGACAGGTCAGTGATGGCTACACCTTC. Its protein product is CASTPGQVSDGYTF.

The chain carries TRBV4-3 and TRBJ2-1; TRBD1 or TRBD2 may be the D gene (6 bases each). There are 15 residues in the CDR3. Trimming removed 0 bases at V and 4 bases at J, with 10 bases between. Germline CDR1 reads LGHNA; CDR2 reads YSLEER. The CDR3: CASSQEGGLYNEQFF. The CDR3 nucleotides are TGCGCCAGCAGCCAAGAGGGGGGCCTGTACAATGAGCAGTTCTTC.

J is TRBJ2-5 and V is TRBV30, with 7 positions matching TRBD1. The CDR3 totals 15 residues. Germline CDR1 GTSNPN, CDR2 SVGIG (reference sequence). The J segment lost 4 bases and the V segment lost 3 bases, leaving 11 bases of the junction unmatched. The CDR3 protein is CAWRAPGPGGETQYF. The CDR3 DNA reads TGTGCCTGGAGGGCACCGGGGCCAGGGGGAGAGACCCAGTACTTC.

J is TRBJ2-1 and V is TRBV9, with D perhaps matching TRBD1 (6 bases). Between the trimmed V and J ends, which lost 0 bases and 10 bases, there was a span of 8 bases. CDR1 SGDLS and CDR2 YYNGEE come from the germline V gene. The length of the CDR3 is 12 residues. The CDR3 sequence: CASSVATGEQFF. The CDR3 DNA is TGTGCCAGCAGCGTAGCTACAGGGGAGCAGTTCTTC. Full variable domain (remainder filled in from reference TRBV9 and TRBJ2-1): DSGVTQTPKHLITATGQRVTLRCSPRSGDLSVYWYQQSLDQGLQFLIQYYNGEERAKGNILERFSAQQFPDLHSELNLSSLELGDSALYFCASSVATGEQFFGPGTRLTVL.

The V call is TRBV30, the J call TRBJ1-2; D possibly corresponds to TRBD1 (5 bases). CDR3 size: 14 residues. The germline V and J ends were trimmed by 3 bases and 0 bases, with 11 bases remaining between them. In germline, CDR1 is GTSNPN, CDR2 SVGIG (reference sequence). Written as DNA, the CDR3 is TGTGCCTGGAGACGACAGCCTGCTAACTATGGCTACACCTTC. Encoded protein: CAWRRQPANYGYTF.

V usage is TRBV18 and J usage is TRBJ1-1; D remains unclear. The germline V and J ends were trimmed by 7 bases and 2 bases, with 11 bases remaining between them. Germline CDR1 KGHSH, CDR2 LQKENI. There are 13 residues in the CDR3. DNA of the CDR3: TGTGCCAGCTGTACCATCTCTAACACTGAAGCTTTCTTT. It codes for CASCTISNTEAFF.

V is TRBV20-1 and J is TRBJ2-3, with 13 bases lining up with TRBD2. The CDR3 covers 14 residues. The germline CDR1 and CDR2 sequences are DFQATT and SNEGSKA (reference sequence). Losses at the gene ends were 6 bases for V and 6 bases for J; bases not matched to a gene: 6. Here the CDR3 reads CSAILAGGPDTQYF. In DNA form, the CDR3 reads TGCAGTGCGATACTAGCGGGGGGGCCGGATACGCAGTATTTT.

V is TRBV25-1 and J is TRBJ2-7; D assignment may be TRBD1 or TRBD2 (5 bases each). CDR1 is MGHDK and CDR2 is SYGVNS in the germline V gene. The V gene lost 6 bases and the J gene lost 9 bases, with 15 bases spanning the gap. This CDR3 comprises 12 residues. CDR3 protein: CASRSGTSGQYF. The CDR3 DNA is TGTGCCAGCAGATCCGGGACCAGCGGGCAGTACTTC.

The chain uses TRBV29-1 and TRBJ2-7, with D perhaps matching TRBD2 (5 bases). The CDR3 is made up of 14 amino acids. V lost 4 bases and J lost 6, with 19 bases in between. In germline, CDR1 is SQVTM, CDR2 ANQGSEA. The CDR3 sequence: CSVGREPPPGEQYF. The CDR3 DNA sequence: TGCAGCGTTGGCCGGGAACCCCCTCCGGGCGAGCAGTACTTC.

This rearrangement joins TRBV2 to TRBJ1-5; perhaps TRBD1 as D (6 bases). Germline CDR1 is SNHLY and CDR2 is FYNNEI. The CDR3 has 15 residues. Trimming took off 4 bases at V and 4 bases at J, with 14 bases between the two ends. CDR3 bases: TGTGCCAGCAGTGGTGGCGGGGGCAGGAATCAGCCCCAGCATTTT. Its protein product is CASSGGGGRNQPQHF.

The CDR3 loop is CASSSLFGGNSPLHF. CDR3 bases: TGTGCCAGCAGTTCTTTGTTTGGAGGTAATTCACCCCTCCACTTT. V usage is TRBV6-5 and J usage is TRBJ1-6; no definite D call. Trimming pared 4 bases from V and 6 bases from J, leaving 13 bases between. This CDR3 spans 15 amino acids. Per the germline V gene, CDR1 is MNHEY and CDR2 is SVGAGI.

The V gene is TRBV3-1, the J gene TRBJ2-2; 9 bases align to TRBD2. Germline V CDR1 and CDR2: LGHDT, YNNKEL (reference sequence). J gave up 4 bases and V 4 bases, and 1 base lay outside the gene matches. This CDR3 is 14 amino acids long. In DNA form, the CDR3 reads TGTGCCAGCAGCCGACTAGCGGTCACCGGGGAGCTGTTTTTT. Amino acids: CASSRLAVTGELFF. Using reference TRBV3-1 and TRBJ2-2 for the parts outside the CDR3, the full variable domain is DTAVSQTPKYLVTQMGNDKSIKCEQNLGHDTMYWYKQDSKKFLKIMFSYNNKELIINETVPNRFSPKSPDKAHLNLHINSLELGDSAVYFCASSRLAVTGELFFGEGSRLTVL.